The clone carrying this T cell receptor beta chain came up many times. Of the isolated RNA, all was reverse transcribed, and so the sequenced material was expressed TCRB transcripts. The protocol was immunoSEQ multiplex PCR, while the TCRdb copy is restricted to in-frame clones and leaves out a portion. The table records about 340,000 clones, roughly 8% of them present only once. This record comes from a study of beta chain features in type 1 diabetes. This CDR3 region has 17 residues. Trimming cost V 0 bases and J 1 base, with 13 bases left between them. Looked up from germline, CDR1 is SGHRS and CDR2 is YFSETQ.

Sequenced: central memory CD4+ T cells from blood. This chain joins TRBV5-1 and TRBJ2-2; possible D gene TRBD2, 5 bases. The source of this sequence is a woman under 30 in good health. As DNA, the CDR3 is TGCGCCAGCAGCTTGGGAGTGACCAGCGGGAACACCGGGGAGCTGTTTTTT. Protein: CASSLGVTSGNTGELFF.